This T cell receptor (beta chain) was profiled in a study of blood T cell repertoires in COVID-19. Assay used: immunoSEQ multiplex PCR; TCRdb lists only in-frame clones, some missing. The sample has 250,000 to 300,000 clones, about 89% seen once. Germline CDR1 SQVTM, CDR2 ANQGSEA. CDR3 length equals 12 residues. V was clipped by 4 bases and J by 2 bases, with 9 bases between them. Symptom resolution, clearance, or two negative PCRs marked the recovered donors of Cohort 3. The sequenced material came from PBMCs or T cells enriched from blood (not recorded which). The receptor comes from a woman aged 40 to 49 who had recovered from COVID-19. The genes are TRBV29-1 and TRBJ2-7, with D perhaps matching TRBD1 (5 bases). For the CDR3, the DNA is TGCAGCGTTGGGTCAGGGACCTACGAGCAGTACTTC. It specifies CSVGSGTYEQYF.